This T cell receptor (beta chain) appears in the sequencing data of a study of blood T cell repertoires in COVID-19. In the study overall: The United States, Italy and Spain provided the acute and convalescent COVID-19 samples. PBMCs, B-cell-depleted T cells, or T cells provided the cDNA or gDNA that made up the material.

In the authors' workflow: For nucleated cells, counts were estimated from reference gene primer amplification. The protocol was immunoSEQ multiplex PCR, while the TCRdb copy is restricted to in-frame clones and leaves out a portion. Clonal size and the V and J genes are those of that table, whereas D and trimming came from the DNA. Among tens of thousands of clones listed, more than 70% were seen once. With V trimmed by 1 base and J by 5 bases, 9 bases remained unmatched. Germline V lookup: CDR1 LNHDA, CDR2 SQIVND (reference sequence). The CDR3 spans 16 residues. The sequence was collected from an older man with active or convalescent COVID-19. Sequenced: peripheral blood. This chain uses TRBV19 with TRBJ1-2, with 8 bases aligning to TRBD1. The CDR3, as DNA: TGTGCCAGTAGTATAGGACAGGGGCAAGTTCAGTATGGCTACACCTTC. Protein: CASSIGQGQVQYGYTF.